The 10 T cell receptor beta chains in this list originate from one sample, sequenced in a study of cytomegalovirus exposure and HLA in healthy donors. The PCR contained 60 Vbeta and 13 Jbeta primers. Repertoires were generated with immunoSEQ multiplex PCR, while TCRdb's copy carries only in-frame clones and drops some. The table lists 100,000 to 150,000 clones, approximately 77% of them singletons. The sequencing input was PBMCs. The origin of the receptors is a woman aged 55-69 years in good health and CMV-seronegative.

The V and J genes are TRBV7-7 and TRBJ2-7, with D perhaps TRBD2 (5 bases). This CDR3 spans 13 amino acids. The V end lost 5 bases, the J end lost 6 bases, and 14 bases lay between the germline ends. The germline gives CDR1 SSHAT, CDR2 FNYEAQ (reference sequence). For the CDR3, the DNA is TGTGCCAGCAGCCCGGGAACGGGTGGCGAGCAGTACTTC. This gives the protein CASSPGTGGEQYF.

V and J are TRBV5-4 and TRBJ2-1; 9 bases align to TRBD2. Losses at the gene ends were 3 bases for V and 0 bases for J; bases not matched to a gene: 4. Looked up from germline, CDR1 is SGHNT and CDR2 is YYREEE (reference sequence). The CDR3 has 16 amino acids. CDR3 in amino acids: CASSSFSGSSYNEQFF. The CDR3 DNA reads TGTGCCAGCAGCTCTTTTAGCGGGAGCTCCTACAATGAGCAGTTCTTC.

The gene calls are TRBV5-1 and TRBJ1-4; 7 nucleotides match TRBD1. The CDR3 loop spans 16 amino acids. Per the germline V gene, CDR1 is SGHRS and CDR2 is YFSETQ. The junction had 9 bases not matched to a gene; V was cut back by 4 bases and J by 3 bases. CDR3 coding DNA: TGCGCCAGCAGCGCGAGACAGGGAGGCCCTAATGAAAAACTGTTTTTT. Its translation: CASSARQGGPNEKLFF.

This rearrangement joins TRBV28 to TRBJ2-3, with D uncertain. The CDR3 consists of 15 residues. Germline loops: CDR1 MDHEN, CDR2 SYDVKM. Deletions cut 4 bases from V and 0 bases from J, with 11 bases between. CDR3 loop: CASSSVYGSTDTQYF. The CDR3 nucleotides are TGTGCCAGCAGTTCCGTTTATGGCAGCACAGATACGCAGTATTTT.

CDR3 DNA: TGTGCCAGCAGCGCAACCTGGGGCAGGGGGCAAGGAGGCTACACCTTC. As protein: CASSATWGRGQGGYTF. The chain recombines TRBV6-4 with TRBJ1-2; 8 nucleotides align to TRBD1. Germline CDR1 is MRHNA and CDR2 is SNTAGT. Trimming removed 6 bases from V and 8 bases from J; junction bases left unmatched: 17. The CDR3 runs to 16 residues.

The rearrangement joins TRBV18 to TRBJ2-7; possible D gene TRBD2, 6 bases. This CDR3 contains 14 residues. Germline V gene data show CDR1 as KGHSH and CDR2 as LQKENI. V gave up 0 bases and J gave up 6 bases, with 12 bases separating them. CDR3 sequence (DNA): TGTGCCAGCTCACCACCCGGGAGCCCGGGCGAGCAGTACTTC. Its translation is CASSPPGSPGEQYF.

V usage is TRBV9 and J usage is TRBJ2-7, with a weak D call TRBD1 (6 bases). CDR3 length: 13 amino acids. Trimming stripped 4 bases from V and 8 bases from J, with 16 bases between. Germline V gene sequence: CDR1 SGDLS, CDR2 YYNGEE. As DNA, the CDR3 is TGTGCCAGCAGCCCGATTGACCAGGGGCAGCAGTACTTC. As protein: CASSPIDQGQQYF.

Notes on this clone: Sequence at one end of the junction differs from germline and may be a read error. The rearrangement joins TRBV19 to TRBJ1-4; weak D call: TRBD1 (5 bases). The germline V gene has CDR1 LNHDA and CDR2 SQIVND (reference sequence). The CDR3 has 22 residues. The CDR3 region is CAGSIPQSHSGEGITRGEKLFF. Here the CDR3 DNA reads TGTGCCGGTAGTATACCCCAGTCTCACTCGGGGGAGGGGATAACCCGGGGTGAAAAACTGTTTTTT.

The chain couples TRBV5-4 to TRBJ1-2; 7 bases are a match to TRBD1. Germline V gene lookup returns CDR1 SGHNT and CDR2 YYREEE (reference sequence). CDR3 length: 14 amino acids. The V gene end was trimmed by 4 bases and the J gene end by 5 bases; junction bases not matched to a gene: 8. The CDR3 DNA reads as TGTGCCAGCAGCCCCGGCAGGGGGAGTTATGGCTACACCTTC. Its translation is CASSPGRGSYGYTF.

This clone was observed a single time. The J gene is TRBJ2-5, the V gene TRBV18; possibly TRBD2 for D (5 bases). Looked up from germline, CDR1 is KGHSH and CDR2 is LQKENI. The CDR3 totals 14 residues. With 5 bases removed from V and 4 bases from J, the gap between germline ends came to 14 bases. The CDR3 sequence: CASSSTRWGETQYF. In nucleotides, the CDR3 is TGTGCCAGCTCATCTACTAGGTGGGGAGAGACCCAGTACTTC.